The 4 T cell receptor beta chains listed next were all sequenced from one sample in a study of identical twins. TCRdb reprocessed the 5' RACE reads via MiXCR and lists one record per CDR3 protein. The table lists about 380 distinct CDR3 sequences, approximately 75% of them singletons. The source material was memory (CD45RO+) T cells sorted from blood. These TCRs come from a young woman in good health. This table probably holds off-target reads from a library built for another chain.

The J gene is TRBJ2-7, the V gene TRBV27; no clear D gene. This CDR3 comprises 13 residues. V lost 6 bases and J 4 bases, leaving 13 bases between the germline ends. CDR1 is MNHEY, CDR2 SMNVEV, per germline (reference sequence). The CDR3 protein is CASSLAAGYEQYF. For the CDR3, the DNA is TGTGCCAGCAGCCTGGCAGCCGGTTACGAGCAGTACTTC.

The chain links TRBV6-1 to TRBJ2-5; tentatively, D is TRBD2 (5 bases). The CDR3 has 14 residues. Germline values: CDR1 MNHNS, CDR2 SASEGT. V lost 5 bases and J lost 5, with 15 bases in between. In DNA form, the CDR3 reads TGTGCCAGCAGTCCTACTTCGTTAGCGGAGACCCAGTACTTC. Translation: CASSPTSLAETQYF.

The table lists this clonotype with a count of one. This CDR3 reads CASSPRRPGANVLTF. CDR3 bases: TGTGCCAGCTCACCCAGAAGGCCCGGGGCCAACGTCCTGACTTTC. The gene calls are TRBV18 and TRBJ2-6; D remains ambiguous. Trimming took off 3 bases at V and 4 bases at J, with 10 bases between the two ends. Germline assignment: CDR1 KGHSH and CDR2 LQKENI. The CDR3 extends over 15 amino acids.

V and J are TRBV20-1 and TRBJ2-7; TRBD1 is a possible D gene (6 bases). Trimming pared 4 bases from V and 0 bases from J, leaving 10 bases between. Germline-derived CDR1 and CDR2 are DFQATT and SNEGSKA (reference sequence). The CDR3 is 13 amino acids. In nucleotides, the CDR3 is TGCAGTGCTATTGGGACATTCTCCTACGAGCAGTACTTC. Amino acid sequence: CSAIGTFSYEQYF.